This T cell receptor (beta chain) was retrieved from a study of hypomethylating agent response in myelodysplastic syndrome. Germline assignment: CDR1 SGHRS and CDR2 YFSETQ. Trimming removed 3 bases from V and 4 bases from J; junction bases left unmatched: 6. The CDR3 covers 15 residues. Libraries were prepared by immunoSEQ multiplex PCR; TCRdb keeps only in-frame clonotypes and omits some of them. The sample includes thousands of clones, roughly 83% of them seen just once. Points from the study as a whole: Lack of age-matching between healthy donors and MDS patients could bias comparison.

Notes on this clone: What it binds is unknown.

No T-cell subset sorting was done; bone marrow was analyzed in bulk. The chain couples TRBV5-1 to TRBJ1-1; 10 nucleotides line up with TRBD1. Specimen: bone marrow, collected before or after starting hypomethylating agent treatment for myelodysplastic syndrome (not recorded which). The sequence was obtained from a human donor with myelodysplastic syndrome. CDR3 loop: CASSWTGGPTTEAFF. In nucleotides, the CDR3 is TGCGCCAGCAGCTGGACAGGGGGTCCGACCACTGAAGCTTTCTTT.